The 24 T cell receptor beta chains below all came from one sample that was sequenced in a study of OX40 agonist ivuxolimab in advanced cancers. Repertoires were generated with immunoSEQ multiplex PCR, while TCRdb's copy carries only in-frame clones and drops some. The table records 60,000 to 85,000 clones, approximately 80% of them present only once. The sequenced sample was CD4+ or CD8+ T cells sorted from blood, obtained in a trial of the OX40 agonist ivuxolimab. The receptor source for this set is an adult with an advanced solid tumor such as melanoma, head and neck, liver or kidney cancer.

The CDR3 sequence is CASSIDQETQYF. The CDR3 bases are TGTGCCAGTAGTATAGACCAAGAGACCCAGTACTTC. The chain has TRBV19 and TRBJ2-5; D is uncertain. The CDR3 spans 12 residues. The V end lost 0 bases, the J end lost 1 base, and 0 bases lay between the germline ends. Germline V gives CDR1 LNHDA, CDR2 SQIVND (reference sequence). Combining the CDR3 with reference TRBV19 and TRBJ2-5 gives the whole variable domain DGGITQSPKYLFRKEGQNVTLSCEQNLNHDAMYWYRQDPGQGLRLIYYSQIVNDFQKGDIAEGYSVSREKKESFPLTVTSAQKNPTAFYLCASSIDQETQYFGPGTRLLVL.

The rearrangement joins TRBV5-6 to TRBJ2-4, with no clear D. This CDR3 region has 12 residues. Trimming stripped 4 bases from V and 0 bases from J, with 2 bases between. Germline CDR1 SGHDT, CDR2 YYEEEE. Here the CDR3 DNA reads TGTGCCAGCAGCCTAGCCAAAAACATTCAGTACTTC. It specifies CASSLAKNIQYF.

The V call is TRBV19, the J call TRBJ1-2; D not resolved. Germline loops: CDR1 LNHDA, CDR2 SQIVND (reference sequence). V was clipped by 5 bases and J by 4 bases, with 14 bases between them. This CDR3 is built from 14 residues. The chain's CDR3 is CASSPRFRGYGYTF. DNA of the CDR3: TGTGCCAGTAGTCCCCGGTTCCGCGGCTATGGCTACACCTTC.

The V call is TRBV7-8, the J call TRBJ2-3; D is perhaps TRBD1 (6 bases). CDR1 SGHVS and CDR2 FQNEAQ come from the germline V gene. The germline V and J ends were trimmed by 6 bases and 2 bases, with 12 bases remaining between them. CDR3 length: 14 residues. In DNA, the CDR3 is TGTGCCAGCAGACGACAGGTTTTCACAGATACGCAGTATTTT. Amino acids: CASRRQVFTDTQYF.

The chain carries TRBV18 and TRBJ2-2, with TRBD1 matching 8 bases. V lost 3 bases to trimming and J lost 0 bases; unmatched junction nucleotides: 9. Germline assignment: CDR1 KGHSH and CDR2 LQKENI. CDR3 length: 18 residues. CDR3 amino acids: CASSPPGQAFSNTGELFF. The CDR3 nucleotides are TGTGCCAGCTCACCCCCGGGACAGGCCTTTTCGAACACCGGGGAGCTGTTTTTT.

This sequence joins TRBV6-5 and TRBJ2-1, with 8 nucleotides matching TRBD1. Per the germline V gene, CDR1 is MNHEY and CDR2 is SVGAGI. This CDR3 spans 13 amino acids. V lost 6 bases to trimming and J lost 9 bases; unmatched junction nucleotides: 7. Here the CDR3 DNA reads TGTGCCAGCAGACGACAGGGGTCGGTTGAGCAGTTCTTC. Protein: CASRRQGSVEQFF.

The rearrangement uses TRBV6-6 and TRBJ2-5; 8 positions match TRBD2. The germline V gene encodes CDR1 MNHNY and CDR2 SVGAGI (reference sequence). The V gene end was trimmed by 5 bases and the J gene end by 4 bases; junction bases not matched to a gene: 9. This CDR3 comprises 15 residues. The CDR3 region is CASSQGPGGRETQYF. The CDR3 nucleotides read TGTGCCAGCAGTCAAGGACCGGGAGGGCGAGAGACCCAGTACTTC.

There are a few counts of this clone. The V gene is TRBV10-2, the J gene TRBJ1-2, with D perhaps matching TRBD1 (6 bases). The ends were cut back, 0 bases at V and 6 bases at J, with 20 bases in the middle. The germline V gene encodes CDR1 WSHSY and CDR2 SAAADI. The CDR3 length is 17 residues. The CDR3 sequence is CASSESNIAGGRDGYTF. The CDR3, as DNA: TGCGCCAGCAGTGAGTCGAATATCGCCGGGGGGCGCGATGGCTACACCTTC.

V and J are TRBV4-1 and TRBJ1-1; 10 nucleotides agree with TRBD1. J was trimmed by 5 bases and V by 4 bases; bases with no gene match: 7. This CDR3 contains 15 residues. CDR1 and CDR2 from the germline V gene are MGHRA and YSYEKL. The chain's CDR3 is CASSLGQGKVTEAFF. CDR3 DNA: TGCGCCAGCAGCCTGGGACAGGGGAAAGTAACTGAAGCTTTCTTT.

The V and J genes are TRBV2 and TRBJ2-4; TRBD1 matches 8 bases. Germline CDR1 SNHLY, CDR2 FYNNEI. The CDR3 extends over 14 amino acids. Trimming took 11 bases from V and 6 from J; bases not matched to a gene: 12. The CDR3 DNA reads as TGTGCCGGAAGAGGACAGGGACAAGGAAACATTCAGTACTTC. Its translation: CAGRGQGQGNIQYF.

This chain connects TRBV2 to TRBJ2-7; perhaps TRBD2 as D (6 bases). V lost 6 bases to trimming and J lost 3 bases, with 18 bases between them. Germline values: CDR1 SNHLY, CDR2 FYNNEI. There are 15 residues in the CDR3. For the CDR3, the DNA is TGTGCCAGCAGCGACCCGGGAGACGCTTTCTACGAGCAGTACTTC. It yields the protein CASSDPGDAFYEQYF.

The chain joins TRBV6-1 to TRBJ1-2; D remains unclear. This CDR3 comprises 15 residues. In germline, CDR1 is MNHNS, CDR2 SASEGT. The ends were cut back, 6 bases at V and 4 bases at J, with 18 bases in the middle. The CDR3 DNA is TGTGCCAGCAGCCCAGCTATAGTCGTGGCCTATGGCTACACCTTC. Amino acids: CASSPAIVVAYGYTF.

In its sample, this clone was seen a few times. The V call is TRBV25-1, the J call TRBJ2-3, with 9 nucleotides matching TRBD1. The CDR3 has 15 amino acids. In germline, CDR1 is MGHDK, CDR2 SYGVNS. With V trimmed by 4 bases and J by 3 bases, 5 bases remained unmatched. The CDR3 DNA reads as TGTGCCAGCAGTGCGGCGACAGGGGGTACAGATACGCAGTATTTT. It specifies CASSAATGGTDTQYF.

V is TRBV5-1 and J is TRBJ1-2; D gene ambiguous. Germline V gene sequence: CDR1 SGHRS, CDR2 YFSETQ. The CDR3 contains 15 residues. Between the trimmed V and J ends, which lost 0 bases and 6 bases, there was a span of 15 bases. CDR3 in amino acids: CASSLASGGTDGYTF. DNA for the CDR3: TGCGCCAGCAGCTTGGCCAGTGGAGGAACGGATGGCTACACCTTC.

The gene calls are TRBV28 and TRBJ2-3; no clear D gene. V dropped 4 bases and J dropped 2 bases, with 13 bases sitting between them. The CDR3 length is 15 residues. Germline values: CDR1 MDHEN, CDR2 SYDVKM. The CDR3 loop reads CASSSPPAVTDTQYF. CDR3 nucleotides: TGTGCCAGCAGTTCCCCCCCGGCAGTCACAGATACGCAGTATTTT.

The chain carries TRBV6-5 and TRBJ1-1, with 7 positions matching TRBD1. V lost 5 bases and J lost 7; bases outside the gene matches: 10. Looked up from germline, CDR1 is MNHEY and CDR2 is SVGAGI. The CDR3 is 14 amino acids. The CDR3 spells CASSHFPGQYEAFF. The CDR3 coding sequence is TGTGCCAGCAGTCACTTCCCGGGACAGTATGAAGCTTTCTTT.

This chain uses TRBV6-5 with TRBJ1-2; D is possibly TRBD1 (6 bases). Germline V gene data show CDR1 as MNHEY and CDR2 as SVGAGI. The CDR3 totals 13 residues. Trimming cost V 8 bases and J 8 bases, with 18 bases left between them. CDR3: CASGGGRGYGYTF. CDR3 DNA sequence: TGTGCCAGCGGGGGGGGGCGCGGGTACGGCTACACCTTC.

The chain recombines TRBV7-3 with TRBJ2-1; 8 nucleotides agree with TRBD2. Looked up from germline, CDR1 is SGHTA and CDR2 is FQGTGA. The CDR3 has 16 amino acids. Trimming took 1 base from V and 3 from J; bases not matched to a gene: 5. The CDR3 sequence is CASSLSSGGIYNEQFF. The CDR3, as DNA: TGTGCCAGCAGCTTAAGTTCGGGGGGGATCTACAATGAGCAGTTCTTC.

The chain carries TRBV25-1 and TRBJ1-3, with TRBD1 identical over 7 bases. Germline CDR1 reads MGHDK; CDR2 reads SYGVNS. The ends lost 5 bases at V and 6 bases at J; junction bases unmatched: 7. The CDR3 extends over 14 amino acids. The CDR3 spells CASSTLGGENTIYF. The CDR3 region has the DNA TGTGCCAGCAGTACCCTAGGGGGCGAAAACACCATATATTTT.

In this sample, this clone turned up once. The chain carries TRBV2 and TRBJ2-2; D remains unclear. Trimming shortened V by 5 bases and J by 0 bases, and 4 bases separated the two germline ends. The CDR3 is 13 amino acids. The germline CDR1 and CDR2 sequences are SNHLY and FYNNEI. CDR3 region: CASSSANTGELFF. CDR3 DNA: TGTGCCAGCAGTTCAGCGAACACCGGGGAGCTGTTTTTT.

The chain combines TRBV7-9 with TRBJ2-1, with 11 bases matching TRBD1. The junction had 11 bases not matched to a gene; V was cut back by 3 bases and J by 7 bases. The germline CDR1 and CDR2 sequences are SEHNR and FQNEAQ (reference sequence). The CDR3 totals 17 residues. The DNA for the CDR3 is TGTGCCAGCAGCTTCTTCTCCGGGACAGGGGGAAGAAATGAGCAGTTCTTC. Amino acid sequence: CASSFFSGTGGRNEQFF.

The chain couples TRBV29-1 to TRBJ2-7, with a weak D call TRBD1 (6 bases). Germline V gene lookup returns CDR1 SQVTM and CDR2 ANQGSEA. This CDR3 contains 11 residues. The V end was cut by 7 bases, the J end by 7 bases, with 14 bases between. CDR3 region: CSGRGPQEQYF. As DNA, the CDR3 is TGCAGCGGCAGGGGCCCTCAGGAGCAGTACTTC.

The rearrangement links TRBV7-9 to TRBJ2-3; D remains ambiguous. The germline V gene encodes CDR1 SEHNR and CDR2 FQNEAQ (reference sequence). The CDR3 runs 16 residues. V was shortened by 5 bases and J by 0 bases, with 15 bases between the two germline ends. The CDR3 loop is CASSQPPDRSTDTQYF. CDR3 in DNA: TGTGCCAGCAGCCAGCCCCCGGACCGAAGCACAGATACGCAGTATTTT.

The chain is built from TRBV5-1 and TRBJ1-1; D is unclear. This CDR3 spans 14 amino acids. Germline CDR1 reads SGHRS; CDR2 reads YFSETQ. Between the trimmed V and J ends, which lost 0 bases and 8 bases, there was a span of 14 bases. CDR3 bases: TGCGCCAGCAGCTTGGGGCCACCTGCGGGCGAAGCTTTCTTT. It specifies CASSLGPPAGEAFF.